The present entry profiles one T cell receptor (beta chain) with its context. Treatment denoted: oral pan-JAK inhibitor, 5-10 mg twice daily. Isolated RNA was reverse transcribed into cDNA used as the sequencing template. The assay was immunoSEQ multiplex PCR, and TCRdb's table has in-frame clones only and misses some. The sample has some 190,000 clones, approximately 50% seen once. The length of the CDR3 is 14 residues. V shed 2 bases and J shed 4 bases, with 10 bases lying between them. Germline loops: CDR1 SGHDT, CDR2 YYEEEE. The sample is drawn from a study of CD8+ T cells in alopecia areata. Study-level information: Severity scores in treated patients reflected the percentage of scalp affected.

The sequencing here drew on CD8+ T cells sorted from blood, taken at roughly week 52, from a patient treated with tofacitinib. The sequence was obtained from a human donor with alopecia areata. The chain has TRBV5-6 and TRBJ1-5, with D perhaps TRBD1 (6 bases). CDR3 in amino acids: CASSFGGSNQPQHF. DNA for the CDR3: TGTGCCAGCAGCTTTGGGGGCTCGAATCAGCCCCAGCATTTT.